This T cell receptor beta chain was documented in a study of blood T cell repertoires in COVID-19 (TCRdb year 2020). In terms of the full investigation: Samples from collaborators originated in the United States, Italy and Spain and spanned both the acute and convalescent phases of COVID-19. Samples were obtained from the ongoing ImmuneRACE study (first 160 participants) and from approximately 1,200 subjects provided by 6 global collaborators. Where available, HLA class I and class II types were taken from metadata supplied by the sample provider and were not determined by assay-based typing. A freely available public database, intended as a resource for researchers studying the immune response to SARS-CoV-2, is where the repertoires were released. The prospective study material was composed of cDNA or gDNA derived from T cells, B-cell-depleted T cells, or PBMCs. Deeply sampled blood TCRbeta repertoires from subjects exposed to, actively infected with, or recovered from COVID-19 were included in the dataset. Sample metadata almost always included a de-identified subject ID, COVID-19 status, age in years and sex.

CDR1 is given as WNHNN and CDR2 as SYGVQD, both from the germline V gene (reference sequence). V gives up 6 bases and J gives up 7 bases, and the segment between their germline ends measures 12 bases. The CDR3 covers 12 residues, taking in both the cysteine and the phenylalanine. Solely the CDR3 DNA is kept, with 36 bases framed from the first base. Participants in the prospective study were enrolled through a virtual design, were aged about 18 to 100 years, and lived in 24 United States geographic areas. In the prospective study, participants were assigned to cohorts based on the clinical history participants reported in a screening survey and a study questionnaire. Each participant in the prospective study had whole blood, serum and a nasopharyngeal or oropharyngeal swab collected by mobile phlebotomists. Over a roughly 2-month period, participants in the prospective study had the option of providing additional blood draws and questionnaires. Before DNA extraction, blood samples from the prospective study were shipped at room temperature or frozen.

Points on this clone: The antigen this receptor binds is unknown. Nothing much larger sits one base from this clone, and base qualities are not available.

TCRbeta CDR3 regions were amplified from genomic DNA by means of the immunoSEQ Assay, a bias-controlled multiplex PCR. In the authors' own workflow: Within the assay, amplification of reference gene primers was used to estimate how many nucleated cells each sample contained. To quantify the absolute abundance of each unique TCRbeta CDR3 rearrangement, sequence reads were collapsed and filtered. Productive Simpson clonality was computed per sample as the square root of Simpson's diversity index over productive rearrangements. TCRdb provides this immuneACCESS table in a form limited to in-frame rearrangements. Some clones are lacking; in checked studies, under half of them reflect an unresolved V gene, and why the rest are absent is not known. D and trimming were read from the DNA, whereas the V and J calls and clone size are those reported in that table. Recorded for this sample are about 200,000 clones; around 88% of them occurred a single time. The ten biggest clones cover about 6% of the sample.

General study outcomes and caveats: Clinical and demographic metadata were provided uncurated, with the amount varying by source and participant.

Here the chain combines TRBV10-1 and TRBJ1-2, with TRBD1 as a weak D call on 6 bases. Material: PBMCs or T cells enriched from blood (not recorded which). The receptor was isolated from a man aged 35-49 years with acute COVID-19. The nucleotides read TGCGCCAGCAGCGACACAGGGTTTGGCTACACCTTC. This yields the protein CASSDTGFGYTF.